Listed here are 7 T cell receptor beta chains from one sample, sequenced in a study of blood T cell repertoires in COVID-19 (dated by TCRdb to about 2020). The library came from the immunoSEQ multiplex PCR assay. The table was pulled from immuneACCESS by TCRdb, which kept in-frame rearrangements only. Such tables lose some clones; where checked, under half of the loss comes from unresolved V genes, and the rest has no known cause. Recorded for this sample are 200,000 to 300,000 clones; around nine tenths of them occurred a single time. The top ten clonotypes cover roughly 1.9% of the sample. The sample was peripheral blood. The receptors originated from a man aged 25 to 45 with active or convalescent COVID-19.

The chain uses TRBV6-5 and TRBJ1-2; 11 bases are a match to TRBD1. The CDR3 has 14 residues. Trimming cost V 8 bases and J 4 bases; bases outside gene matches: 6. From germline, CDR1 is MNHEY and CDR2 SVGAGI. Written as DNA, the CDR3 is TGTGCCAGCGGGCGGACAGGGGGCGCCTATGGCTACACCTTC. Protein sequence: CASGRTGGAYGYTF.

This chain connects TRBV15 to TRBJ2-1; D is unresolved. This CDR3 is 14 amino acids long. The ends were cut back, 2 bases at V and 12 bases at J, with 17 bases in the middle. The V gene's germline CDR1 is LNHNV and CDR2 YYDKDF (reference sequence). The CDR3, as DNA: TGTGCCACCAGCAGACCCTCCGATTCGGTTCGGCAGTTCTTC. This gives the protein CATSRPSDSVRQFF.

The chain links TRBV24-1 to TRBJ1-2; 8 bases are a match to TRBD1. Trimming cost V 7 bases and J 7 bases; bases outside gene matches: 7. The length of the CDR3 is 13 residues. Germline CDR1 KGHDR, CDR2 SFDVKD. CDR3 region: CATSQTGAGGYTF. The CDR3 DNA is TGTGCCACCAGCCAGACAGGGGCGGGTGGCTACACCTTC.

This clone was observed once. V usage is TRBV2 and J usage is TRBJ1-6; unclear D gene. V shed 3 bases and J shed 3 bases, with 6 bases lying between them. The CDR3 spans 14 residues. Germline V CDR1 and CDR2: SNHLY, FYNNEI. The CDR3 loop is CASSESGYNSPLHF. For the CDR3, the DNA is TGTGCCAGCAGTGAGTCAGGCTATAATTCACCCCTCCACTTT. The full variable domain, its missing parts supplied by reference TRBV2 and TRBJ1-6, is EPEVTQTPSHQVTQMGQEVILRCVPISNHLYFYWYRQILGQKVEFLVSFYNNEISEKSEIFDDQFSVERPDGSNFTLKIRSTKLEDSAMYFCASSESGYNSPLHFGNGTRLTVT.

The rearrangement uses TRBV5-6 and TRBJ1-1; tentatively, D is TRBD1 (5 bases). Between the trimmed V and J ends, which lost 0 bases and 1 base, there was a span of 10 bases. This CDR3 is built from 15 residues. From germline, CDR1 is SGHDT and CDR2 YYEEEE. CDR3 in DNA: TGTGCCAGCAGCTTGGGGACATTCTCGAACACTGAAGCTTTCTTT. This codes for CASSLGTFSNTEAFF.

The genes are TRBV7-3 and TRBJ2-3, with 7 bases identical to TRBD1. There are 16 residues in the CDR3. V trimming: 5 bases; J trimming: 1 base; junction bases outside the gene matches: 9. CDR1 and CDR2 from the germline V gene are SGHTA and FQGTGA. Here the CDR3 DNA reads TGTGCCAGCAGCATTCAGACAGGGCAGGGCACAGATACGCAGTATTTT. Translation: CASSIQTGQGTDTQYF.

V usage is TRBV5-5 and J usage is TRBJ1-2; 12 positions match TRBD1. Trimming removed 4 bases from V and 5 bases from J; junction bases left unmatched: 6. The germline CDR1 and CDR2 sequences are SGHKS and YYEKEE (reference sequence). The CDR3 sequence is 15 residues long. CDR3 nucleotide sequence: TGTGCCAGCAGCGGGACAGGGGGCGCTGGTTATGGCTACACCTTC. Its translation: CASSGTGGAGYGYTF.